The sequence of this T cell receptor (beta chain) was determined in a study of shared clonotypes between healthy human individuals. Study in general: The plates for each donor numbered three CD4 naive, three CD4 memory, two CD8 naive and one CD8 memory.

Each subset's genomic DNA was shared equally among a number of immunoSEQ plates. Replicate PCRs for sorted subsets used 200 ng DNA; this equaled 25,000 to 35,000 T cell genomes. Clones were read by immunoSEQ multiplex PCR, and TCRdb kept only the in-frame ones, dropping some. Of just over 2,000,000 clones in the sample, less than 95% are singletons; the top ten hold about 1.1%. Naivety among CD8 cells was defined by CD45RO negativity and positive CCR7 selection, thereby excluding terminally differentiated effector memory CD45RA+ cells. In the case of this clone: No antigen is known for it. This sample includes further DNA sequences coding for the same CDR3.

General study points: Several donors held about 5.1% of naive CD4 clonotypes in common.

The J segment lost 6 bases and the V segment lost 0 bases, leaving 4 bases of the junction unmatched. CDR3 length equals 14 residues. Germline V gives CDR1 MRHNA, CDR2 SNTAGT. The receptor was derived from a man between 18 and 29 years old in good health. V usage is TRBV6-4 and J usage is TRBJ1-2; 7 bases line up with TRBD1. Sequencing was performed on naive CD8+ T cells sorted from blood. The CDR3 nucleotides are TGTGCCAGCAGTGACTCCCCAGGGGGAGATGGCTACACCTTC. This gives the protein CASSDSPGGDGYTF.